Presented here are 10 T cell receptor beta chains from one specimen sequenced in a study of cytomegalovirus exposure and HLA in healthy donors. The PCR used 60 Vbeta and 13 Jbeta primers. Clones were sequenced by immunoSEQ multiplex PCR, and TCRdb holds only the in-frame ones, with some missing. The table has about 240,000 clones, roughly 82% seen once; the top ten hold 5.4%. Sequenced sample: PBMCs. All receptors come from a woman between 40 and 55 years old in good health and CMV-seropositive.

This clone was seen only once. This chain links TRBV11-2 with TRBJ2-3, with 8 bases aligning to TRBD2. The CDR3 length is 15 residues. Germline V CDR1 and CDR2: SGHAT, FQNNGV. V lost 3 bases to trimming and J lost 5 bases; unmatched junction nucleotides: 7. CDR3 sequence (DNA): TGTGCCAGCAGCTTCGGGGGGGCCGGAAGAGATACGCAGTATTTT. Protein: CASSFGGAGRDTQYF.

The chain couples TRBV13 to TRBJ1-1; D call uncertain. The germline CDR1 and CDR2 sequences are PRHDT and FYEKMQ (reference sequence). CDR3 length: 14 amino acids. Trimming shortened V by 5 bases and J by 3 bases, and 13 bases separated the two germline ends. The CDR3 loop is CASSPGPLYTEAFF. The DNA for the CDR3 is TGTGCCAGCAGCCCTGGGCCTTTATACACTGAAGCTTTCTTT.

The V call is TRBV5-8, the J call TRBJ2-3, with TRBD1 identical over 9 bases. J gave up 5 bases and V 3 bases, and 10 bases lay outside the gene matches. The CDR3 length is 16 residues. Germline CDR1 is SGHTS and CDR2 is YDEGEE. The CDR3, as DNA: TGTGCCAGCAGCTCGGGACAGGGTACTATAGGAGATACGCAGTATTTT. Translating it yields CASSSGQGTIGDTQYF.

The chain links TRBV5-1 to TRBJ2-7, with TRBD1 as a possible D gene (6 bases). The CDR3 contains 13 residues. Germline V gives CDR1 SGHRS, CDR2 YFSETQ. V was clipped by 4 bases and J by 3 bases, with 11 bases between them. The CDR3 DNA reads TGCGCCAGCAGCGCCCTGGACAGCTACGAGCAGTACTTC. This codes for CASSALDSYEQYF.

V usage is TRBV6-5 and J usage is TRBJ2-3, with D possibly being TRBD2 (6 bases). CDR3 size: 13 residues. Trimming cost V 6 bases and J 3 bases, with 10 bases left between them. In germline, CDR1 is MNHEY, CDR2 SVGAGI. CDR3: CASRRLDTDTQYF. The DNA of the CDR3 is TGTGCCAGCAGAAGACTAGATACAGATACGCAGTATTTT.

This clone was counted a few times. V and J are TRBV4-3 and TRBJ2-7, with unresolved D. This CDR3 has 13 amino acids. V lost 0 bases and J lost 6, with 9 bases in between. In germline, CDR1 is LGHNA, CDR2 YSLEER. Here the CDR3 DNA reads TGCGCCAGCAGCCAAGATGTCGCTAGCGAGCAGTACTTC. Amino acids: CASSQDVASEQYF.

This clone was observed a few times. The chain carries TRBV5-1 and TRBJ2-1, with 9 bases that match TRBD1. Looked up from germline, CDR1 is SGHRS and CDR2 is YFSETQ. Trimming removed 4 bases from V and 8 bases from J; junction bases left unmatched: 13. The CDR3 consists of 16 residues. In nucleotides, the CDR3 is TGCGCCAGCAGCCTCGCACAGGGGGCCGTCTCGGATGAGCAGTTCTTC. Translating gives CASSLAQGAVSDEQFF.

The chain couples TRBV7-2 to TRBJ2-7; a possible D gene is TRBD2 (6 bases). The germline gives CDR1 SGHTA, CDR2 FQGNSA. Trimming pared 3 bases from V and 4 bases from J, leaving 7 bases between. This CDR3 region has 12 residues. The CDR3 DNA reads TGTGCCAGCAGCTTTAGCGGTTACGAGCAGTACTTC. It codes for CASSFSGYEQYF.

The chain employs TRBV7-3 and TRBJ1-2; no definite D call. V shed 5 bases and J shed 4 bases, with 14 bases lying between them. The CDR3 loop spans 14 amino acids. The germline CDR1 and CDR2 sequences are SGHTA and FQGTGA. The CDR3 sequence: CASSPTGGPYGYTF. CDR3 DNA sequence: TGTGCCAGCAGCCCCACCGGAGGGCCCTATGGCTACACCTTC.

This chain joins TRBV6-5 and TRBJ1-5; 7 bases are shared with TRBD1. Germline lookup yields CDR1 MNHEY and CDR2 SVGAGI. CDR3 length: 16 amino acids. Trimming at V came to 4 bases and at J to 3 bases, leaving 9 bases not matched to a gene. CDR3 in DNA: TGTGCCAGCAGTTTTTCAGCAGGGGGAAACAATCAGCCCCAGCATTTT. Residues: CASSFSAGGNNQPQHF.